A single sample is the source of the 14 T cell receptor beta chains below, sequenced in a study of T cell responses to AZD1222 COVID-19 vaccine. Measured with immunoSEQ multiplex PCR; TCRdb has only the in-frame clones, and not every one. Of about 67,000 clones listed, roughly 84% were seen once; the top ten hold 21%. Here the sequenced sample was peripheral blood, taken on day 0 of AZD1222 vaccination. These receptors all stem from an adult in good health.

The chain combines TRBV5-4 with TRBJ2-2, with D maybe TRBD2 (5 bases). Germline-derived CDR1 and CDR2 are SGHNT and YYREEE (reference sequence). V lost 5 bases, J lost 7 bases, and 18 bases lay in between. The CDR3 covers 15 residues. The CDR3 coding sequence is TGTGCCAGCAGGCCTGCCGGGGAACGGAACGGGGAGCTGTTTTTT. Protein sequence: CASRPAGERNGELFF.

This clone was observed at least ten times. The chain joins TRBV6-5 to TRBJ1-6; D gene uncertain. CDR1 is MNHEY and CDR2 is SVGAGI in the germline V gene. This CDR3 contains 16 residues. Trimming shortened V by 2 bases and J by 7 bases, and 15 bases separated the two germline ends. CDR3 in DNA: TGTGCCAGCAGTTACGAATTATGGACTCAAAATTCACCCCTCCACTTT. Translating gives CASSYELWTQNSPLHF.

The chain employs TRBV18 and TRBJ1-1; 8 bases agree with TRBD1. Germline CDR1 and CDR2: KGHSH and LQKENI. Unmatched junction bases numbered 9, after V lost 6 bases and J lost 3 bases. The CDR3 loop spans 15 amino acids. As DNA, the CDR3 is TGTGCCAGCTCGCCGTCCACAGGGGGTTACACTGAAGCTTTCTTT. Translated: CASSPSTGGYTEAFF.

This sequence joins TRBV30 and TRBJ1-5; 8 nucleotides line up with TRBD1. J was trimmed by 5 bases and V by 4 bases; bases with no gene match: 4. The CDR3 runs to 13 residues. CDR1 and CDR2 (germline): GTSNPN, SVGIG (reference sequence). The CDR3 sequence: CAWNQGADQPQHF. The CDR3 DNA sequence: TGTGCCTGGAATCAGGGGGCGGATCAGCCCCAGCATTTT.

The V and J genes are TRBV18 and TRBJ1-2, with unresolved D. CDR3 size: 12 residues. V was clipped by 1 base and J by 7 bases, with 7 bases between them. Germline assignment: CDR1 KGHSH and CDR2 LQKENI. The CDR3 reads CASSPLERGYTF. DNA for the CDR3: TGTGCCAGCTCACCACTGGAGCGTGGCTACACCTTC.

The chain links TRBV28 to TRBJ1-2; maybe TRBD1 (6 bases). V was pared by 6 bases and J by 3 bases, with 26 bases between. The germline V gene has CDR1 MDHEN and CDR2 SYDVKM. The CDR3 extends over 18 amino acids. The CDR3 sequence is CASRAYVEARGAYYGYTF. The DNA of the CDR3 is TGTGCCAGCAGGGCCTATGTAGAAGCCAGGGGAGCCTACTATGGCTACACCTTC.

This rearrangement joins TRBV19 to TRBJ1-5; D gene uncertain. Trimming cost V 3 bases and J 7 bases, with 16 bases left between them. The CDR3 runs 15 residues. CDR1 and CDR2 (germline): LNHDA, SQIVND (reference sequence). Here the CDR3 DNA reads TGTGCCAGTAGTATGGAACCGGGAAGACACCAGCCCCAGCATTTT. This translates into CASSMEPGRHQPQHF.

The chain joins TRBV6-5 to TRBJ2-7, with no clear D. Germline-derived CDR1 and CDR2 are MNHEY and SVGAGI. CDR3 size: 15 residues. V lost 6 bases, J lost 5 bases, and 20 bases lay in between. The CDR3 coding sequence is TGTGCCAGCAGGAAAGCCATCGGTATGAAGAACGAGCAGTACTTC. Its protein is CASRKAIGMKNEQYF.

This clone has a handful of counts. The V gene is TRBV19, the J gene TRBJ1-6; 7 bases line up with TRBD1. The V and J ends lost 5 bases and 0 bases, in that order; junction bases with no gene match: 10. CDR3 length equals 18 residues. Germline loops: CDR1 LNHDA, CDR2 SQIVND (reference sequence). The CDR3 sequence: CASSPRTGPFSYNSPLHF. The CDR3 DNA reads TGTGCCAGTAGTCCCCGGACAGGCCCTTTCTCCTATAATTCACCCCTCCACTTT. Together with reference TRBV19 and TRBJ1-6, the CDR3 gives the full variable domain: DGGITQSPKYLFRKEGQNVTLSCEQNLNHDAMYWYRQDPGQGLRLIYYSQIVNDFQKGDIAEGYSVSREKKESFPLTVTSAQKNPTAFYLCASSPRTGPFSYNSPLHFGNGTRLTVT.

This clone was detected only a few times. The gene calls are TRBV5-4 and TRBJ2-2, with 7 bases identical to TRBD2. The CDR3 has 15 residues. Germline V lookup: CDR1 SGHNT, CDR2 YYREEE (reference sequence). The trim removed 4 bases at V and 0 bases at J, leaving 3 bases unmatched. CDR3 amino acids: CASSGGLSNTGELFF. CDR3 nucleotide sequence: TGTGCCAGCAGCGGGGGACTATCGAACACCGGGGAGCTGTTTTTT.

The J gene is TRBJ2-7, the V gene TRBV3-1 (or the pseudogene TRBV3-2); the D is unclear. Germline-derived CDR1 and CDR2 are LGHDT and YNNKEL (reference sequence). The CDR3 has 11 residues. Trimming stripped 3 bases from V and 7 bases from J, with 7 bases between. CDR3 bases: TGTGCCAGCAGCCATCAGTTTGAGCAGTACTTC. Translating gives CASSHQFEQYF.

The chain joins TRBV4-3 to TRBJ2-7, with a tentative D call TRBD1 (5 bases). The CDR3 sequence is 13 residues long. Germline V gene sequence: CDR1 LGHNA, CDR2 YSLEER. V lost 5 bases and J 2 bases, leaving 10 bases between the germline ends. The CDR3 protein is CASSKDIPYEQYF. The DNA of the CDR3 is TGCGCCAGCAGCAAGGACATTCCCTACGAGCAGTACTTC.

The chain couples TRBV27 to TRBJ2-3; no firm D call. The CDR3 is 14 residues long. The germline gives CDR1 MNHEY, CDR2 SMNVEV (reference sequence). V shed 4 bases and J shed 4 bases, with 12 bases lying between them. The DNA of the CDR3 is TGTGCCAGCAGTTCTCTTCCCGCCGCAGATACGCAGTATTTT. Residues: CASSSLPAADTQYF.

The chain carries TRBV6-5 and TRBJ1-5; possible D gene TRBD1, 5 bases. This CDR3 comprises 15 residues. Germline V gives CDR1 MNHEY, CDR2 SVGAGI. Trimming took 4 bases from V and 1 from J, leaving 11 bases between them. CDR3 sequence reads: CASSFYRDSNQPQHF. The CDR3 DNA reads TGTGCCAGCAGTTTCTACCGGGACAGCAATCAGCCCCAGCATTTT.